This TCR beta chain was recorded in a study of T cells after yellow fever vaccination (dated by TCRdb to about 2019). In terms of the full investigation: Libraries from fractions with low cell numbers were prepared with the SMART-Seq v4 Ultra Low Input RNA kit. Blood was collected at multiple timepoints before and after primary and secondary immunization, and bulk PBMC replicates and cell subsets were isolated. Two healthy male donors made up the cohort, one aged 18 to 30 years and the other aged 30 to 39 years. To track T-cell clones before and after primary and booster YFV17D yellow fever vaccination, bulk TCR alpha and beta repertoires were sequenced longitudinally.

What the treatment or condition label conveys for this sample: live attenuated yellow fever vaccine strain. A standard Ficoll-Paque protocol was used to isolate PBMCs from peripheral blood. Dynabeads CD4 and CD8 positive selection kits were used to isolate the CD4 and CD8 T-cell fractions. TriZol was used to extract RNA from bulk PBMCs, CD4 and CD8 fractions, and dextramer-positive and dextramer-negative fractions. What the study reported, not specific to this receptor: The study included only two donors, which limits how far the findings can be generalized. Because abundant contaminating clonotypes from the bulk population could be contained in FACS-sorted repertoires, computational filtering was required. A small share of clonotypes occurred in both CD4 and CD8 compartments, likely arising from convergent recombination. After the booster, most of the clones that had expanded following primary vaccination were detected again (roughly 96% of CD4 and 88% of CD8), which suggests that memory was broadly maintained. Compared with the primary T-cell response, the secondary T-cell response was faster but weaker, reaching its peak on day 5 rather than on day 15.

TCR cDNA was synthesized by 5'RACE template switching, through which a universal primer site and unique molecular identifiers were introduced. cDNA synthesis was primed from both the TCR alpha and TCR beta constant segments. Library amplification used two PCR steps, and the second PCR step added sample barcodes and sequencing adapters. Sequencing of the libraries was done on either Illumina HiSeq 2500 (2x100 bp) or NovaSeq (2x150 bp). The authors processed their data as follows. Reads were demultiplexed and collapsed into UMI consensus sequences with MIGEC, and V(D)J alignment was performed with MiXCR. Using edgeR on replicate PBMC samples, clonotypes were called vaccine-responding if FDR was below 0.01 and the log2 fold change was above 5 up to day 15. Bulk clonotypes were assigned CD4 or CD8 identity according to which sequenced CD4 or CD8 repertoire held them at higher abundance. The raw public data were reprocessed by TCRdb itself: fastp quality trimming at Q25, MiXCR clonotype calling, in-frame beta chains only. Records with the same CDR3 protein are collapsed into one entry carrying the most frequent genes and DNA. TCRdb assigned the V and J calls; the authors' analysis was not used. The sample table contains about 140,000 distinct CDR3 sequences; only one count was recorded for 6.6% of them. The leading ten clones occupy approximately 0.59% of the sample.

From V the trimming removes 4 bases and from J it removes 7 bases, while the gene matches leave 12 bases of the junction unaccounted for. The germline V gene provides CDR1 SGDLS and CDR2 YYNGEE. The CDR3 runs 16 amino acids, cysteine and phenylalanine included. The DNA shown is the 48-base CDR3, in frame from base 1. There are many counts of this clonotype. No antigen is known for it. No per-base quality is available; no much larger clone lies one base away. The receptor's source is a man aged 25-45 years who received the YFV17D yellow fever vaccine. This sequence uses TRBV9 and TRBJ2-1; the junction holds 9 bases that match TRBD1. The source was CD4+ T cells sorted from PBMCs, collected 10 days after the yellow fever booster vaccination. CDR3 loop: CASSLPEDRGGNEQFF. The nucleotide sequence is given as TGTGCCAGCAGCCTCCCTGAGGACAGGGGAGGAAATGAGCAGTTCTTC. Joined to the reference TRBV9 and TRBJ2-1 proteins, this CDR3 gives the full variable domain: DSGVTQTPKHLITATGQRVTLRCSPRSGDLSVYWYQQSLDQGLQFLIQYYNGEERAKGNILERFSAQQFPDLHSELNLSSLELGDSALYFCASSLPEDRGGNEQFFGPGTRLTVL.